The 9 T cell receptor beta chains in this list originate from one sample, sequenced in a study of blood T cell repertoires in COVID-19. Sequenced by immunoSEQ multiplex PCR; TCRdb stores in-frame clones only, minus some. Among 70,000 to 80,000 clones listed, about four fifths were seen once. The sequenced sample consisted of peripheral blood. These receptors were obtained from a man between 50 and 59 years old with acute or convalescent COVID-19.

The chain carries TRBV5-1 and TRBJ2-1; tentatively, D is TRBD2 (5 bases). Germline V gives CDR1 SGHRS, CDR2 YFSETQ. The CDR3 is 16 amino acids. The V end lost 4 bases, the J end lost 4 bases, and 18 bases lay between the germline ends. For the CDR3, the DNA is TGCGCCAGCAGCCCTCCCCCGGCGGGCTCATACAATGAGCAGTTCTTC. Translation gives CASSPPPAGSYNEQFF.

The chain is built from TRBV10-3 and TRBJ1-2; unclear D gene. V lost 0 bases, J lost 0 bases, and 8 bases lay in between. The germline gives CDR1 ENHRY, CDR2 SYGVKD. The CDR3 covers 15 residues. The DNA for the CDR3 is TGTGCCATCAGTGAGTCGGGCCAGTCTAACTATGGCTACACCTTC. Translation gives CAISESGQSNYGYTF.

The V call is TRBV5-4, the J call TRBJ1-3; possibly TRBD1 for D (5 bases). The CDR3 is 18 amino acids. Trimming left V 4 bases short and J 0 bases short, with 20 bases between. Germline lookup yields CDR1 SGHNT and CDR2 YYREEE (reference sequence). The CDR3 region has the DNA TGTGCCAGCAGCGTGAGCCTGGGGACTTTTGGCTCTGGAAACACCATATATTTT. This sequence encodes CASSVSLGTFGSGNTIYF.

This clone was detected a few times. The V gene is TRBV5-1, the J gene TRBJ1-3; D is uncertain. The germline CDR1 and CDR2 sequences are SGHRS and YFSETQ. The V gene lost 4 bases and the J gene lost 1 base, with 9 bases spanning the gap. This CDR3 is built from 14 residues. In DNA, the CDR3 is TGCGCCAGCAGCCGCGTACCTTCTGGAAACACCATATATTTT. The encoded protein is CASSRVPSGNTIYF.

In DNA form, the CDR3 reads TGTGCCAGCAGTGTAACAGGCAATGAGCAGTTCTTC. Translation gives CASSVTGNEQFF. The chain couples TRBV6-6 to TRBJ2-1; a possible D gene is TRBD1 (5 bases). Germline loops: CDR1 MNHNY, CDR2 SVGAGI (reference sequence). V was clipped by 5 bases and J by 6 bases, with 8 bases between them. The CDR3 runs to 12 residues.

The CDR3 here is CAWRLGAGGFSYTGELFF. CDR3 coding DNA: TGTGCCTGGAGGTTAGGAGCGGGGGGCTTCAGTTACACCGGGGAGCTGTTTTTT. The rearrangement joins TRBV30 to TRBJ2-2, with TRBD2 identical over 9 bases. This CDR3 is 18 amino acids long. Per the germline V gene, CDR1 is GTSNPN and CDR2 is SVGIG (reference sequence). With V trimmed by 3 bases and J by 3 bases, 14 bases remained unmatched.

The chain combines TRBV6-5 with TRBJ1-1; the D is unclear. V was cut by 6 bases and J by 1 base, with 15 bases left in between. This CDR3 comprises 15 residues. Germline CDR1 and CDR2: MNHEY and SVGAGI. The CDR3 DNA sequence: TGTGCCAGCAGCTCCTTTGTGTCGGGGAACACTGAAGCTTTCTTT. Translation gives CASSSFVSGNTEAFF.

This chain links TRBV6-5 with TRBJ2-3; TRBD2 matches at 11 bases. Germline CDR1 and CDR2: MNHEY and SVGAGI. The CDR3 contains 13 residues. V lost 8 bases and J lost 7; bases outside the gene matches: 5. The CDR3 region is CASRLAGQNTQYF. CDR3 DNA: TGTGCCAGCCGACTAGCGGGGCAAAATACGCAGTATTTT.

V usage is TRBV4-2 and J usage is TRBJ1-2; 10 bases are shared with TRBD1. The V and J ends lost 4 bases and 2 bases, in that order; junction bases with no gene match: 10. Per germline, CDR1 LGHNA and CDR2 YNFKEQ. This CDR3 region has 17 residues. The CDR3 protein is CASSRAGTGDSNYGYTF. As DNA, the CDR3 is TGTGCCAGCAGCCGGGCCGGGACAGGGGACTCGAACTATGGCTACACCTTC.